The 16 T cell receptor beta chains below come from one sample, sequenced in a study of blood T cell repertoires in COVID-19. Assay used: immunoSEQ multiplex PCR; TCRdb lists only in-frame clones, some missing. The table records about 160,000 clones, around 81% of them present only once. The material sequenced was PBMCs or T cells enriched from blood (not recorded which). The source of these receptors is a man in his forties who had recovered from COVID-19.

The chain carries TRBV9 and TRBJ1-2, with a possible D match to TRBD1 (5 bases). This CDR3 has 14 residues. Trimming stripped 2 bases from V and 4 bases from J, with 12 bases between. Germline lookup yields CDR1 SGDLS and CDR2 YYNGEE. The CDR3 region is CASSVTQGGYGYTF. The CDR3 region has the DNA TGTGCCAGCAGCGTTACTCAGGGTGGCTATGGCTACACCTTC.

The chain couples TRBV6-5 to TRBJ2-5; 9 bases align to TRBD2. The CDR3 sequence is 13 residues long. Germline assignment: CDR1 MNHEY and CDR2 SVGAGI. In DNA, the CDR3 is TGTGCTACTAGCGGGCAGGGTGGGAAGACCCAGTACTTC. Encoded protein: CATSGQGGKTQYF.

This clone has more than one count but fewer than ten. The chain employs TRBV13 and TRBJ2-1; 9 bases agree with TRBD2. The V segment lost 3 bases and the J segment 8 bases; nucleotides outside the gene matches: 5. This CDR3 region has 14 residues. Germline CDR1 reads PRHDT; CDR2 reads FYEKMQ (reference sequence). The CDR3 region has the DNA TGTGCCAGCAGCTTCGGGACTAGCTCCCATGAGCAGTTCTTC. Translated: CASSFGTSSHEQFF.

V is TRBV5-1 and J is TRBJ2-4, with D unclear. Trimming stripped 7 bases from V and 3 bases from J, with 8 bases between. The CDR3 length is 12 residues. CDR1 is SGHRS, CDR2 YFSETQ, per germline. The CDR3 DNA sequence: TGCGCCAGCGGCCCCAGCAAAAACATTCAGTACTTC. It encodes CASGPSKNIQYF.

The DNA for the CDR3 is TGTGCCAGCAGCCCTCGCCTGGGGGCGAATTCACCCCTCCACTTT. Residues: CASSPRLGANSPLHF. The chain carries TRBV7-9 and TRBJ1-6; D may be TRBD1 (6 bases). The V gene's germline CDR1 is SEHNR and CDR2 FQNEAQ (reference sequence). V was pared by 5 bases and J by 7 bases, with 15 bases between. This CDR3 region has 15 residues.

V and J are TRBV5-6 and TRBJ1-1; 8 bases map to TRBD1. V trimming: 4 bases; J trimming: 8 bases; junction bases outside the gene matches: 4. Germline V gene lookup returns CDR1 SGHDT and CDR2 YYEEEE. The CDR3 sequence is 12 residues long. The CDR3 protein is CASSLGTGEAFF. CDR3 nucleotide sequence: TGTGCCAGCAGCCTGGGGACAGGCGAAGCTTTCTTT.

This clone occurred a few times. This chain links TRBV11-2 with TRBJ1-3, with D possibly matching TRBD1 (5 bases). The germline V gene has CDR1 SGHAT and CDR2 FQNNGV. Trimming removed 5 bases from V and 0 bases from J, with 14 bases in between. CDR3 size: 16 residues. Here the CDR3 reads CASSPGGGTSGNTIYF. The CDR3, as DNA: TGTGCCAGCAGCCCCGGGGGGGGGACCTCTGGAAACACCATATATTTT.

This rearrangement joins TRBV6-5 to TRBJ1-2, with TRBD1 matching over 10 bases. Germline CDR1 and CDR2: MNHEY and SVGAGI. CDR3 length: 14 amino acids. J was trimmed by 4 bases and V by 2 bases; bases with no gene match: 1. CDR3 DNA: TGTGCCAGCAGTTACGGGACAGGGGCCTATGGCTACACCTTC. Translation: CASSYGTGAYGYTF.

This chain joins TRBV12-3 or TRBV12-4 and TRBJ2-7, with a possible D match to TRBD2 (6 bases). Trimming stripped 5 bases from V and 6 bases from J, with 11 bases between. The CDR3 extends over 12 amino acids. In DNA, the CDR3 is TGTGCCAGCAGTGGGACTGATGCCGAGCAGTACTTC. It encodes CASSGTDAEQYF.

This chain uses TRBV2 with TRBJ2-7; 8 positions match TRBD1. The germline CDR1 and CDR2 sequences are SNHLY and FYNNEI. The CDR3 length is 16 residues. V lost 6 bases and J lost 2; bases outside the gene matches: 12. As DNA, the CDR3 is TGTGCCAGCAGACGGGGACAGGCGGTGGAAACCTACGAGCAGTACGTC. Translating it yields CASRRGQAVETYEQYV.

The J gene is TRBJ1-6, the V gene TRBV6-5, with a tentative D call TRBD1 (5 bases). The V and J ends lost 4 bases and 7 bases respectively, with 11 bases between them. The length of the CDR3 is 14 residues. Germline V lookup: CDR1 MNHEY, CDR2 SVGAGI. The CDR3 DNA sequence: TGTGCCAGCAGTTTGAACAGGAAAAATTCACCCCTCCACTTT. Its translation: CASSLNRKNSPLHF.

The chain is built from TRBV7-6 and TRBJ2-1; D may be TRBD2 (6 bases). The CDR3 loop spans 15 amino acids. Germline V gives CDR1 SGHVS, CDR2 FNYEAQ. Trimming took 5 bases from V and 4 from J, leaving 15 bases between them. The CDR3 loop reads CASSPTAGPYNEQFF. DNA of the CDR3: TGTGCCAGCAGCCCCACCGCGGGGCCGTACAATGAGCAGTTCTTC.

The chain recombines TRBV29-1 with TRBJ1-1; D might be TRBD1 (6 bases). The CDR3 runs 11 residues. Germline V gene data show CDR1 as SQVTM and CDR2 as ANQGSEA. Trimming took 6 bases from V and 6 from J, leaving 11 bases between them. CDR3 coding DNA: TGCAGCGTCCTACAGGGAGCTGAAGCTTTCTTT. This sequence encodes CSVLQGAEAFF.

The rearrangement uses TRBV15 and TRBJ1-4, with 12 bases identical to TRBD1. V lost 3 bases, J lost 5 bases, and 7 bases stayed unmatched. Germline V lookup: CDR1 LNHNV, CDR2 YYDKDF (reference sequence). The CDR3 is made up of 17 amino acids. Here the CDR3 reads CATSRGTGGFLNEKLFF. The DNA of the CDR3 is TGTGCCACCAGCAGGGGGACAGGGGGCTTTTTAAATGAAAAACTGTTTTTT.

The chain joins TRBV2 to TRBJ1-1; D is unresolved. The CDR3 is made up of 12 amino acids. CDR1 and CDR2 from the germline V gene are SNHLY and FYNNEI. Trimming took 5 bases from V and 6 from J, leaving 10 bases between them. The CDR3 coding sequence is TGTGCCAGCAGTAGGACTGGGGCTGAAGCTTTCTTT. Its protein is CASSRTGAEAFF.

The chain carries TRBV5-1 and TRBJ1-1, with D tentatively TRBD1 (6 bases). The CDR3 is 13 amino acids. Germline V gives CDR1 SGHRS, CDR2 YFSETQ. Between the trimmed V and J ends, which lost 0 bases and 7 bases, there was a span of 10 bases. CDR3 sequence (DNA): TGCGCCAGCAGCTTGGCCGAACAGGGTGAAGCTTTCTTT. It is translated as CASSLAEQGEAFF.